The clone carrying this T cell receptor (beta chain) appeared many times. This record belongs to a study of neurological immune-mediated disorders. The time point is: technical triplicate 1. The sorted libraries involved the use of under 1.2 million CD4+ or CD8+ T cells. With 10-nucleotide random UMIs included, cDNA was synthesized by 5'RACE. The output of every sequencing run, over 190 million TCR-beta sequences, came from 15-18 subjects. Each CDR3 protein is one row after TCRdb ran MiXCR on the 5' RACE reads. This table has fewer than 25,000 distinct CDR3 sequences, about 13% appearing once. Sample: CD4+ T cells from blood. This sequence was found in a female donor with HTLV-1-associated myelopathy (HAM/TSP).

The CDR3 region is CSARTGWTSGGSEQFF. The CDR3, as DNA: TGCAGTGCTAGGACGGGTTGGACTAGCGGGGGGTCTGAGCAGTTCTTC. The chain carries TRBV20-1 and TRBJ2-1; 14 bases agree with TRBD2. CDR1 and CDR2 (germline): DFQATT, SNEGSKA (reference sequence). V lost 3 bases, J lost 9 bases, and 10 bases stayed unmatched. The CDR3 extends over 16 amino acids.